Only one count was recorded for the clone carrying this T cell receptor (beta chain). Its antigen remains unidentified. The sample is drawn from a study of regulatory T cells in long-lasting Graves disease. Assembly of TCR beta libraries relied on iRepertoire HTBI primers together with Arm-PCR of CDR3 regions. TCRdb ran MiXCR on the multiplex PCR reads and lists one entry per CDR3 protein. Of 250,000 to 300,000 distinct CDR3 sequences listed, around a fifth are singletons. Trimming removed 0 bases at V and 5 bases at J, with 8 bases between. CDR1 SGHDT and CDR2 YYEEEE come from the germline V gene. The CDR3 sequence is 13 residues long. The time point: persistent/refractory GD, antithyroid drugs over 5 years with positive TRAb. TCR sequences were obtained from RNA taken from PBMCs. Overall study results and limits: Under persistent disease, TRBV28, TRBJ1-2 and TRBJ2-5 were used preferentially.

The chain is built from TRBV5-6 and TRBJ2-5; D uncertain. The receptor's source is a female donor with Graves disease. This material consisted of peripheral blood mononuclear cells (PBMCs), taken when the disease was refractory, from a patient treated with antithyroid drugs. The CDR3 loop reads CASSLDPPETQYF. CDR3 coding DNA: TGTGCCAGCAGCTTGGACCCCCCGGAGACCCAGTACTTC.